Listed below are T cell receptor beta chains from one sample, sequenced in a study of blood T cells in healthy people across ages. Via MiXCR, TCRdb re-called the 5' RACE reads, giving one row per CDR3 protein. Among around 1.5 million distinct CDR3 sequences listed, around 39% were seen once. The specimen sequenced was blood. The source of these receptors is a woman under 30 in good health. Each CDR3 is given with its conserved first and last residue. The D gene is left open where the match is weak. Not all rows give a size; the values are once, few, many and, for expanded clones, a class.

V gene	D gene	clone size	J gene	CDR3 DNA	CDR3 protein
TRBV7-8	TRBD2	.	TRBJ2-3	TGTGCCAGCAGCTCCATACTAGCGGGTACCACAGATACGCAGTATTTT	CASSSILAGTTDTQYF
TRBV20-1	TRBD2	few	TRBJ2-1	TGCAGTGCTAGAGCCGGACTAGAGACCTACAATGAGCAGTTCTTC	CSARAGLETYNEQFF
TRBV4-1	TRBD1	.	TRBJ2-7	TGCGCCAGCAGCCTTGACGACAGGGCTTACGAGCAGTACTTC	CASSLDDRAYEQYF
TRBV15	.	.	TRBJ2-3	TGTGCCACCAACTGGGACGGCACAGATACGCAGTATTTT	CATNWDGTDTQYF
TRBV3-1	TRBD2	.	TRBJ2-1	TGTGCCAGCAGCCAAGTGGAGACTAGCAGGGTTGAGCAGTTCTTC	CASSQVETSRVEQFF
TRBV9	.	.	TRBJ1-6	TGTGCCAGCAGCGTAGTCGCAGGGAATTCACCCCTCCACTTT	CASSVVAGNSPLHF
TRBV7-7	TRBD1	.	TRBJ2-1	TGTGCCAGCAGCCCTGAAGTAGGGGACAGGGGCTACAATGAGCAGTTCTTC	CASSPEVGDRGYNEQFF
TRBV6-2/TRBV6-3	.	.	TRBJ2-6	TGTGCCAGCAGTTACTTGTCTGGGGCCAACGTCCTGACTTTC	CASSYLSGANVLTF
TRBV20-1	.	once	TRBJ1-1	TGCAGTGCTAGAGCCCCAGGGATCTCCTGGGACACTGAAGCTTTCTTT	CSARAPGISWDTEAFF
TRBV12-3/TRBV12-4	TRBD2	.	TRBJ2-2	TGTGCCGGCAGCTGGATAGCGGGAGGGCGCGGGGAGCTGTTTTTT	CAGSWIAGGRGELFF
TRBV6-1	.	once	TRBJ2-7	TGTGCCAGCAGTGCTTTATTCGGACGCCCCCCGCTCTACGAGCAGTACTTC	CASSALFGRPPLYEQYF
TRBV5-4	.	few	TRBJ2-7	TGTGCCAGCAGCACAGATCAGCACTACGAGCAGTACTTC	CASSTDQHYEQYF
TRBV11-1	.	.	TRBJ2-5	TGTGCCTGCAGCCGATTCGGGGGTGCCATAAACCAAGAGACCCAGTACTTC	CACSRFGGAINQETQYF
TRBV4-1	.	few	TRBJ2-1	TGCGCCAGCAGCCAATTGGGTTTTGGCCAGGAGCAGTTCTTC	CASSQLGFGQEQFF
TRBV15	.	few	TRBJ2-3	TGTGCCACCAGGTCTCCGGCAGGGCCGGCAGATACGCAGTATTTT	CATRSPAGPADTQYF
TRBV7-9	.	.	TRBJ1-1	TGTGCCAGCAGCTTAGTGGGTTGGAACACTGAAGCTTTCTTT	CASSLVGWNTEAFF
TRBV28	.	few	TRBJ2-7	TGTGCTCACTCCTGGGGGCGTTCCTACGAGCAGTACTTC	CAHSWGRSYEQYF
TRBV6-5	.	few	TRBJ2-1	TGTGCCAGCAGTTACTCGTTAGGGAGAGAGCAGTTCTTC	CASSYSLGREQFF
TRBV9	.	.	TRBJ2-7	TGTGCCAGCAGCGTGGGGTCAGGTTCCTCCTACGAGCAGTACTTC	CASSVGSGSSYEQYF
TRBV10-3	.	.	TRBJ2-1	TGTGCCGTCAGTGTAGGTGGGACTGAGCAGTTCTTC	CAVSVGGTEQFF
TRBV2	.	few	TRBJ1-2	TGTGCCAGCAGGGAGGGAGGCTACACCTTC	CASREGGYTF
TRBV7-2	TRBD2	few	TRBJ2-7	TGTGCCAGCAGCTTAATAGCGGGGCCCTTCTCCTACGAGCAGTACTTC	CASSLIAGPFSYEQYF